This TCR beta chain was identified during a study of blood T cell repertoires in COVID-19. Study context: Some COVID-19 samples were acute and others convalescent; all came from the United States, Italy and Spain. Sources were T cells, B-cell-depleted T cells, or PBMCs; the material itself was cDNA or gDNA.

Trimming stripped 6 bases from V and 12 bases from J, with 17 bases between. The germline CDR1 and CDR2 sequences are MNHEY and SVGEGT. The CDR3 totals 12 residues. How the authors handled the data: Researchers report that nucleated cell counts were estimated from reference gene primer amplification. The table came from immunoSEQ multiplex PCR; TCRdb's copy has only in-frame clones and leaves some out. V and J calls and clone size are those listed in that table; D and trimming were worked out from the DNA. The repertoire consists of around 15,000 clones, with about 80% occurring once and the leading ten covering about a tenth.

Sequencing input: peripheral blood. This chain uses TRBV6-2 or TRBV6-3 with TRBJ1-1; no firm D call. The source is a human donor in a cohort sampled during active COVID-19. The CDR3 reads CASSLVSGRTFF. The CDR3 DNA is TGTGCCAGCAGCCTAGTTTCGGGAAGAACTTTCTTT.